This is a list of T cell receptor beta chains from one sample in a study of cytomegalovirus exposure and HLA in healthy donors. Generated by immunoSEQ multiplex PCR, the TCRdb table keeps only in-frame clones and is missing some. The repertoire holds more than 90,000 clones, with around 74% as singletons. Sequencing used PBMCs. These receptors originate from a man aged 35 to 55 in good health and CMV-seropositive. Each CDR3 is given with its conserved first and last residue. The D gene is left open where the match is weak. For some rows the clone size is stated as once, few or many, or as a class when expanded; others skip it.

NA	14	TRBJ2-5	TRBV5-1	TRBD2	CASSRTSAQETQYF	TGCGCCAGCAGCCGCACTAGCGCTCAAGAGACCCAGTACTTC
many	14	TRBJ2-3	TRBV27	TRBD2	CASLASGGVDTQYF	TGTGCCAGCCTTGCTAGCGGGGGGGTAGATACGCAGTATTTT
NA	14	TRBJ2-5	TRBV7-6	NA	CASSLGGTGETQYF	TGTGCCAGCAGCTTGGGGGGTACAGGAGAGACCCAGTACTTC
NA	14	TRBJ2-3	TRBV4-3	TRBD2	CASSQREMTDTQYF	TGCGCCAGCAGCCAGCGGGAGATGACAGATACGCAGTATTTT
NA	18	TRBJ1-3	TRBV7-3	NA	CASSLTGWDISSGNTIYF	TGTGCCAGCAGCTTAACAGGGTGGGACATCAGCTCTGGAAACACCATATATTTT
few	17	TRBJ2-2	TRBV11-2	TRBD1	CASSGQVVWVNTGELFF	TGTGCCAGCAGCGGACAGGTTGTTTGGGTAAACACCGGGGAGCTGTTTTTT
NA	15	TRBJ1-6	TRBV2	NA	CASSAEPGGNSPLHF	TGTGCCAGCAGTGCAGAGCCGGGGGGTAATTCACCCCTCCACTTT
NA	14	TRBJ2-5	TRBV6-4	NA	CASSPWTAPETQYF	TGTGCCAGCAGTCCGTGGACAGCCCCCGAGACCCAGTACTTC
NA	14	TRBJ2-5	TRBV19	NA	CASSTGPQRETQYF	TGTGCCAGTTCGACAGGTCCGCAGAGAGAGACCCAGTACTTC
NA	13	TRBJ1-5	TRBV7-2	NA	CASSLDLNQPQHF	TGTGCCAGCAGCTTAGATCTCAATCAGCCCCAGCATTTT
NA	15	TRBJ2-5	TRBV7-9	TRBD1	CASSFPGTGVETQYF	TGTGCCAGCAGCTTCCCTGGGACAGGGGTAGAGACCCAGTACTTC
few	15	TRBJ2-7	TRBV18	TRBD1	CASSPLTQGEGEQYF	TGTGCCAGCTCACCATTAACTCAGGGGGAAGGCGAGCAGTACTTC
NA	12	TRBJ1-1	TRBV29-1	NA	CSVARAGTEAFF	TGCAGCGTTGCGAGGGCTGGGACTGAAGCTTTCTTT
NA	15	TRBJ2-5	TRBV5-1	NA	CASSLLRDKGETQYF	TGCGCCAGCAGCTTGCTCCGGGACAAAGGGGAGACCCAGTACTTC
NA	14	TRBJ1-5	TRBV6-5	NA	CASSEEAGIQPQHF	TGTGCCAGCAGTGAAGAGGCAGGGATACAGCCCCAGCATTTT
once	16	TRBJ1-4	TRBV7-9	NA	CASSSPRAATNEKLFF	TGTGCCAGCAGCTCACCTAGAGCTGCAACTAATGAAAAACTGTTTTTT
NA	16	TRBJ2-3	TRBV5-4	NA	CASSLGRGGTTDTQYF	TGTGCCAGCAGCTTGGGGAGGGGGGGGACCACAGATACGCAGTATTTT
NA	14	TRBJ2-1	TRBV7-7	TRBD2	CASSLAGRVNEQFF	TGTGCTAGCAGCTTAGCGGGGAGGGTCAATGAGCAGTTCTTC
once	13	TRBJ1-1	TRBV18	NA	CASSRRVDTEAFF	TGTGCCAGCTCCCGCAGGGTTGATACTGAAGCTTTCTTT
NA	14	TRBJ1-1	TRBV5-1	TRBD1	CASSVQGGDTEAFF	TGCGCCAGCAGCGTACAGGGGGGGGACACTGAAGCTTTCTTT
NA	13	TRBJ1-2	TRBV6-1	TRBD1	CASSERDRGRYTF	TGTGCCAGCAGTGAAAGGGACAGGGGCCGGTACACCTTC
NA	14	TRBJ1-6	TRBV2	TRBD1	CASRGDRGNSPLHF	TGTGCCAGCAGGGGGGACAGGGGAAATTCACCCCTCCACTTT
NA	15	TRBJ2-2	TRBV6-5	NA	CASSTGGMNTGELFF	TGTGCCAGCAGCACCGGCGGGATGAACACCGGGGAGCTGTTTTTT
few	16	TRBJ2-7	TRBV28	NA	CATIGGGMNARYEQYF	TGTGCCACGATAGGGGGGGGGATGAACGCTCGCTACGAGCAGTACTTC
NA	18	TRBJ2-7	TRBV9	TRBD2	CASSPHPGTSGFTYEQYF	TGTGCCAGCAGCCCACACCCCGGGACTAGCGGCTTTACCTACGAGCAGTACTTC
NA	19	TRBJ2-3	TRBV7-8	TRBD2	CASSLAGGSGRFNTDTQYF	TGTGCCAGCAGCTTAGCCGGCGGGAGCGGGAGGTTTAACACAGATACGCAGTATTTT
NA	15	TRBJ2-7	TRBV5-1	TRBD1	CASSNSQGTGPEQYF	TGCGCCAGCAGTAACTCGCAAGGGACAGGGCCCGAGCAGTACTTC
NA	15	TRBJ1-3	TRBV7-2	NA	CASSLASGAGNTIYF	TGTGCCAGCAGCTTAGCTTCAGGGGCCGGAAACACCATATATTTT
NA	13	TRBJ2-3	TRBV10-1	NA	CASSVRVEDTQYF	TGCGCCAGCAGTGTCAGGGTCGAGGATACGCAGTATTTT
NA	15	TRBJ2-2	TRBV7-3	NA	CASSLNRPDTGELFF	TGTGCCAGCAGCTTAAACAGGCCGGACACCGGGGAGCTGTTTTTT
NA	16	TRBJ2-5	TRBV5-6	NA	CASSLEVTGNLGTQYF	TGTGCCAGCAGCTTGGAAGTGACTGGCAATTTGGGGACCCAGTACTTC
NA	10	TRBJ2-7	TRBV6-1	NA	CASSAGEQYF	TGTGCCAGCAGCGCGGGGGAGCAGTACTTC
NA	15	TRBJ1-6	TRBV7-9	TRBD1	CASSSTGVNNSPLHF	TGTGCCAGCAGCTCGACAGGGGTAAATAATTCACCCCTCCACTTT
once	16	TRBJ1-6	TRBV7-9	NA	CASSSGLGSYNSPLHF	TGTGCCAGCAGCTCCGGACTGGGCTCCTATAATTCACCCCTCCACTTT
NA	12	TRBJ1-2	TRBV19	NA	CASSIGEYGYTF	TGTGCCAGTAGTATAGGGGAGTATGGCTACACCTTC
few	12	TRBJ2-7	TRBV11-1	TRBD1	CASSLQGNEQYF	TGTGCCAGCAGTCTACAGGGGAACGAGCAGTACTTC
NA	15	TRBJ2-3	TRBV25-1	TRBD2	CASNKAGGSPDTQYF	TGTGCCAGCAATAAAGCGGGGGGGAGTCCAGATACGCAGTATTTT
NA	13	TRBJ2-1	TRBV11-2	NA	CASSPGVGNEQFF	TGTGCCAGCAGCCCAGGGGTAGGCAATGAGCAGTTCTTC
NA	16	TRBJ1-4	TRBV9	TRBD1	CASSPLGTGEREKLFF	TGTGCCAGCAGCCCGTTAGGGACAGGGGAAAGGGAAAAACTGTTTTTT
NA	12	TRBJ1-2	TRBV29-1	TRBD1	CSVDGTGHGYTF	TGCAGCGTTGACGGGACAGGGCACGGCTACACCTTC
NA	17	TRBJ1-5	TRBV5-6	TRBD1	CASSFWGNRGINQPQHF	TGTGCCAGCAGCTTTTGGGGAAACAGGGGGATCAATCAGCCCCAGCATTTT
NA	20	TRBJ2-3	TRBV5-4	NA	CASSLAVGAGPPSSTDTQYF	TGTGCCAGCAGCTTGGCGGTGGGGGCGGGCCCCCCCTCCTCCACAGATACGCAGTATTTT
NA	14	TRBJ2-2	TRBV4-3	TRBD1	CATRRDRGREELFF	TGCGCCACACGCCGGGACAGGGGGCGGGAGGAGCTGTTTTTT
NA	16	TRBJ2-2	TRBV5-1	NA	CASSLAGLDRGEELFF	TGCGCCAGCAGCTTGGCCGGTTTGGACCGGGGAGAGGAGCTGTTTTTT
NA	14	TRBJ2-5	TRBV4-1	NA	CASSLLGGQETQYF	TGCGCCAGCAGCCTATTAGGGGGCCAAGAGACCCAGTACTTC
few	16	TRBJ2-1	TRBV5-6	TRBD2	CASSSTSGSSYNEQFF	TGTGCCAGCAGCTCGACTAGCGGGAGCTCCTACAATGAGCAGTTCTTC
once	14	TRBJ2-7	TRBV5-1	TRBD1	CASSGTASSYEQYF	TGCGCCAGCAGCGGGACAGCAAGCTCCTACGAGCAGTACTTC